The 28 T cell receptor beta chains reported below all come from one sample, sequenced in a study of STAT5B mutations in CD4+ large granular lymphocyte leukemia. Clones were sequenced by immunoSEQ multiplex PCR, and TCRdb holds only the in-frame ones, with some missing. The table has roughly 40,000 clones, less than 85% seen once. Sequences were obtained from CD4+ T cells from blood buffy coats. Receptors originate from a human donor in good health.

The chain is built from TRBV4-2 and TRBJ2-2; no definite D call. CDR1 LGHNA and CDR2 YNFKEQ come from the germline V gene. CDR3 length: 13 residues. Deletions cut 1 base from V and 6 bases from J, with 6 bases between. The CDR3 region is CASSQVTAGELFF. Written as DNA, the CDR3 is TGTGCCAGCAGCCAAGTAACGGCCGGGGAGCTGTTTTTT.

V gene TRBV6-5 combines with J gene TRBJ2-1; TRBD2 is a possible D gene (6 bases). The ends were cut back, 1 base at V and 2 bases at J, with 12 bases in the middle. Per the germline V gene, CDR1 is MNHEY and CDR2 is SVGAGI. CDR3 length: 16 amino acids. CDR3 coding DNA: TGTGCCAGCAGTTACTTAACCGGGACTCCCTACAATGAGCAGTTCTTC. Translated: CASSYLTGTPYNEQFF.

The V gene is TRBV30, the J gene TRBJ2-3; the D gene could be TRBD1 or TRBD2 (5 bases each). In germline, CDR1 is GTSNPN, CDR2 SVGIG (reference sequence). The CDR3 sequence is 14 residues long. V lost 8 bases and J 2 bases, leaving 17 bases between the germline ends. The DNA of the CDR3 is TGTGCCGGGACCGTGGGGGTCTCCACAGATACGCAGTATTTT. Protein product: CAGTVGVSTDTQYF.

V gene TRBV2 combines with J gene TRBJ2-3, with a possible D match to TRBD2 (5 bases). CDR1 is SNHLY and CDR2 is FYNNEI in the germline V gene. The CDR3 has 14 amino acids. V gave up 6 bases and J gave up 6 bases, with 16 bases separating them. The CDR3 loop is CASRLSSGIDTQYF. The DNA for the CDR3 is TGTGCCAGCAGACTTAGTTCGGGGATTGATACGCAGTATTTT.

The chain combines TRBV19 with TRBJ2-4; TRBD1 might be the D (6 bases). Trimming stripped 0 bases from V and 3 bases from J, with 15 bases between. From germline, CDR1 is LNHDA and CDR2 SQIVND (reference sequence). CDR3 length equals 17 residues. This CDR3 reads CASSIDSGGAGKNIQYF. The CDR3 nucleotides are TGTGCCAGTAGTATAGATAGTGGGGGCGCCGGCAAAAACATTCAGTACTTC.

This clone has just one count. J is TRBJ2-5 and V is TRBV5-1, with 9 bases matching TRBD1. The germline CDR1 and CDR2 sequences are SGHRS and YFSETQ. This CDR3 is 15 amino acids long. Losses at the gene ends were 4 bases for V and 5 bases for J; bases not matched to a gene: 9. CDR3 bases: TGCGCCAGCAGCCATCGGGACAGGGCCCCCGAGACCCAGTACTTC. Translating it yields CASSHRDRAPETQYF.

The chain recombines TRBV10-3 with TRBJ1-1; D unclear. Germline V gene data show CDR1 as ENHRY and CDR2 as SYGVKD. The V and J ends lost 6 bases and 3 bases respectively, with 11 bases between them. The CDR3 runs to 13 residues. CDR3 sequence reads: CAIREKVHTEAFF. CDR3 nucleotide sequence: TGTGCCATCAGGGAGAAGGTCCACACTGAAGCTTTCTTT.

The chain couples TRBV2 to TRBJ2-3, with D possibly being TRBD1 or TRBD2 (5 bases each). V dropped 2 bases and J dropped 2 bases, with 8 bases sitting between them. CDR1 SNHLY and CDR2 FYNNEI come from the germline V gene. CDR3 length equals 14 residues. Written as DNA, the CDR3 is TGTGCCAGCAGTGAACAGGGACCCACAGATACGCAGTATTTT. Translated, it gives CASSEQGPTDTQYF.

The gene calls are TRBV5-4 and TRBJ2-2, with TRBD1 as a possible D gene (6 bases). CDR1 SGHNT and CDR2 YYREEE come from the germline V gene (reference sequence). V was trimmed by 4 bases and J by 4 bases, leaving 14 bases between them. This CDR3 contains 15 residues. CDR3 loop: CASSPPGQITGELFF. CDR3 DNA sequence: TGTGCCAGCAGCCCACCGGGACAAATCACCGGGGAGCTGTTTTTT. Based on the CDR3 plus reference TRBV5-4 and TRBJ2-2, the full variable domain is ETGVTQSPTHLIKTRGQQVTLRCSSQSGHNTVSWYQQALGQGPQFIFQYYREEENGRGNFPPRFSGLQFPNYSSELNVNALELDDSALYLCASSPPGQITGELFFGEGSRLTVL.

The V call is TRBV2, the J call TRBJ2-1; D possibly corresponds to TRBD2 (6 bases). In germline, CDR1 is SNHLY, CDR2 FYNNEI. The CDR3 spans 15 residues. V gave up 6 bases and J gave up 0 bases, with 12 bases separating them. DNA of the CDR3: TGTGCCAGCAGGGATACTAGCAGCTCCTACAATGAGCAGTTCTTC. Amino acid sequence: CASRDTSSSYNEQFF.

In this sample, this clone turned up a few times. This rearrangement joins TRBV5-1 to TRBJ2-7; 9 nucleotides align to TRBD2. The CDR3 contains 14 residues. V shed 0 bases, J shed 6 bases, and the junction held 4 bases outside the gene matches. From germline, CDR1 is SGHRS and CDR2 YFSETQ. CDR3 DNA: TGCGCCAGCAGCTTGGGACTAGCGGCTGGCGAGCAGTACTTC. It yields the protein CASSLGLAAGEQYF.

The chain couples TRBV19 to TRBJ1-1; no clear D. V was shortened by 4 bases and J by 0 bases, with 15 bases between the two germline ends. Germline CDR1 LNHDA, CDR2 SQIVND (reference sequence). CDR3 length: 16 amino acids. CDR3 amino acids: CASSTGRWGMNTEAFF. DNA for the CDR3: TGTGCCAGTAGTACAGGCCGATGGGGTATGAACACTGAAGCTTTCTTT.

This chain joins TRBV27 and TRBJ1-2; D perhaps matches TRBD1 (6 bases). The germline V gene has CDR1 MNHEY and CDR2 SMNVEV (reference sequence). This CDR3 contains 16 residues. V lost 0 bases to trimming and J lost 4 bases, with 15 bases between them. CDR3 sequence reads: CASSLSGGYRAYGYTF. CDR3 in DNA: TGTGCCAGCAGTTTATCAGGCGGGTACAGGGCCTATGGCTACACCTTC.

This clone came up a few times. The rearrangement joins TRBV6-1 to TRBJ1-6, with D unclear. V dropped 2 bases and J dropped 9 bases, with 2 bases sitting between them. Germline lookup yields CDR1 MNHNS and CDR2 SASEGT. This CDR3 has 11 amino acids. CDR3 sequence (DNA): TGTGCCAGCAGTGAAACTTCACCCCTCCACTTT. This sequence encodes CASSETSPLHF.

The J gene is TRBJ2-6, the V gene TRBV5-1, with D unclear. Germline V lookup: CDR1 SGHRS, CDR2 YFSETQ. This CDR3 spans 15 amino acids. Trimming took 3 bases from V and 2 from J, leaving 9 bases between them. The CDR3 is CASSSGRTGANVLTF. The CDR3, as DNA: TGCGCCAGCAGCTCGGGCAGAACTGGGGCCAACGTCCTGACTTTC. The full variable domain, with the rest looked up from reference TRBV5-1 and TRBJ2-6, is KAGVTQTPRYLIKTRGQQVTLSCSPISGHRSVSWYQQTPGQGLQFLFEYFSETQRNKGNFPGRFSGRQFSNSRSEMNVSTLELGDSALYLCASSSGRTGANVLTFGAGSRLTVL.

CDR3 sequence (DNA): TGTGCCAGCAGCCCTAGCGGGCCTAGCACAGATACGCAGTATTTT. Amino acids: CASSPSGPSTDTQYF. V gene TRBV2 combines with J gene TRBJ2-3; 8 nucleotides match TRBD2. This CDR3 is 15 amino acids long. CDR1 and CDR2 (germline): SNHLY, FYNNEI. V trimming: 6 bases; J trimming: 0 bases; junction bases outside the gene matches: 5.

This chain connects TRBV5-1 to TRBJ1-2, with D uncertain. The V end was cut by 0 bases, the J end by 3 bases, with 9 bases between. CDR3 length equals 14 residues. From germline, CDR1 is SGHRS and CDR2 YFSETQ. CDR3 sequence: CASSLVGQDYGYTF. The CDR3 bases are TGCGCCAGCAGCTTGGTAGGCCAGGACTATGGCTACACCTTC.

The V gene is TRBV5-1, the J gene TRBJ2-3, with a possible D match to TRBD2 (6 bases). CDR1 is SGHRS and CDR2 is YFSETQ in the germline V gene. Trimming cost V 0 bases and J 6 bases, with 14 bases left between them. This CDR3 is 15 amino acids long. The CDR3 sequence is CASSLARLVGDTQYF. The CDR3 bases are TGCGCCAGCAGCTTGGCTAGACTAGTTGGGGATACGCAGTATTTT.

V usage is TRBV7-6 and J usage is TRBJ2-7; D is uncertain. The V gene's germline CDR1 is SGHVS and CDR2 FNYEAQ. CDR3 length: 14 amino acids. Trimming removed 4 bases at V and 2 bases at J, with 12 bases between. CDR3 DNA sequence: TGTGCCAGCAGCTCCCCTACGGAAGCCTACGAGCAGTACTTC. Residues: CASSSPTEAYEQYF.

The V call is TRBV30, the J call TRBJ1-2; 7 bases line up with TRBD1. Trimming took 3 bases from V and 6 from J; bases not matched to a gene: 7. The CDR3 runs 13 residues. The germline gives CDR1 GTSNPN, CDR2 SVGIG (reference sequence). The DNA for the CDR3 is TGTGCCTGGAGGATTCAGGGGGGGAATGGCTACACCTTC. Residues: CAWRIQGGNGYTF.

This clone was recorded only once. The rearrangement links TRBV19 to TRBJ1-6; D not certain. This CDR3 has 16 amino acids. Germline V lookup: CDR1 LNHDA, CDR2 SQIVND (reference sequence). Trimming removed 2 bases at V and 2 bases at J, with 10 bases between. The CDR3 spells CASSIYDGTYNSPLHF. In DNA, the CDR3 is TGTGCCAGTAGTATATATGATGGGACCTATAATTCACCCCTCCACTTT.

This chain links TRBV9 with TRBJ1-2; D gene uncertain. The ends were cut back, 2 bases at V and 6 bases at J, with 8 bases in the middle. Germline CDR1 SGDLS, CDR2 YYNGEE. The CDR3 has 12 amino acids. The DNA of the CDR3 is TGTGCCAGCAGCGTTGACGACCATGGCTACACCTTC. Translation gives CASSVDDHGYTF.

The chain employs TRBV7-2 and TRBJ2-2, with TRBD1 identical over 7 bases. CDR1 is SGHTA, CDR2 FQGNSA, per germline. With V trimmed by 2 bases and J by 2 bases, 5 bases remained unmatched. The CDR3 extends over 16 amino acids. The CDR3 bases are TGTGCCAGCAGCTTAAGGGGGACAGCTAACACCGGGGAGCTGTTTTTT. Encoded protein: CASSLRGTANTGELFF.

This clone appeared a few times. V is TRBV5-1 and J is TRBJ2-2, with TRBD1 identical over 7 bases. CDR1 and CDR2 from the germline V gene are SGHRS and YFSETQ. The CDR3 covers 14 residues. With 6 bases clipped from V and 1 base from J, the junction kept 3 bases outside the gene matches. CDR3 in amino acids: CASNGQENTGELFF. CDR3 DNA sequence: TGCGCCAGCAACGGACAGGAGAACACCGGGGAGCTGTTTTTT.

In this sample, this clone turned up once. The rearrangement joins TRBV5-4 to TRBJ2-3; D uncertain. CDR1 is SGHNT, CDR2 YYREEE, per germline (reference sequence). The length of the CDR3 is 12 residues. The V and J ends lost 4 bases and 5 bases respectively, with 8 bases between them. This chain's CDR3 is CASSPFEDTQYF. In nucleotides, the CDR3 is TGTGCCAGCAGCCCATTTGAAGATACGCAGTATTTT. Variable domain in full (rest from reference TRBV5-4 and TRBJ2-3): ETGVTQSPTHLIKTRGQQVTLRCSSQSGHNTVSWYQQALGQGPQFIFQYYREEENGRGNFPPRFSGLQFPNYSSELNVNALELDDSALYLCASSPFEDTQYFGPGTRLTVL.

V and J are TRBV19 and TRBJ1-1; D not certain. Trimming took 11 bases from V and 0 from J, leaving 19 bases between them. This CDR3 comprises 15 residues. In germline, CDR1 is LNHDA, CDR2 SQIVND (reference sequence). The CDR3 DNA reads TGTGCCGCGAAACTTAAGGGCCAGATGAACACTGAAGCTTTCTTT. Residues: CAAKLKGQMNTEAFF.

This clone has only one observation. The chain carries TRBV30 and TRBJ2-5; D perhaps matches TRBD2 (6 bases). TRBJ2-7 explains the end of the DNA better; the J call may be wrong. Germline V lookup: CDR1 GTSNPN, CDR2 SVGIG (reference sequence). This CDR3 comprises 16 residues. CDR3 region: CAWRRPGSSANYEQYF. The CDR3 coding sequence is TGTGCCTGGCGGAGACCCGGCTCTAGCGCCAACTACGAGCAGTACTTC.

This clone was seen once. The chain combines TRBV11-3 with TRBJ1-3; 8 bases map to TRBD1. This CDR3 region has 15 residues. V shed 5 bases, J shed 5 bases, and the junction held 8 bases outside the gene matches. Germline V gives CDR1 SGHNT, CDR2 YENEEA. Here the CDR3 reads CASSPKTGARNTIYF. CDR3 bases: TGTGCCAGCAGCCCGAAGACAGGGGCGAGAAACACCATATATTTT.